The next 32 T cell receptor beta chains were all read from a single sample in a study of T cells in Graves' hyperthyroidism and ophthalmopathy. Authors of the study amplified TCR beta CDR3 regions from RNA transcripts. Carried out on the TCR CDR3, a first-round RT-PCR used the HTBI primer set. One entry per CDR3 protein results from TCRdb running MiXCR on the multiplex PCR reads. The sample holds about 290,000 distinct CDR3 sequences; 15% to 20% are singletons and the top ten take 55% to 60%. Sample: blood. The receptor set was obtained from a woman aged 55-70 years with Graves' ophthalmopathy.

The J gene is TRBJ2-3, the V gene TRBV5-6; maybe TRBD2 (6 bases). Germline V gene lookup returns CDR1 SGHDT and CDR2 YYEEEE. Between the trimmed V and J ends, which lost 4 bases and 0 bases, there was a span of 12 bases. The CDR3 has 15 residues. CDR3 DNA sequence: TGTGCCAGCAGCCTCGGACTAACTAGCACAGATACGCAGTATTTT. Its protein is CASSLGLTSTDTQYF.

About this clonotype: At one end, the junction sequence differs from germline, possibly due to a read error. This sequence joins TRBV19 and TRBJ2-3, with 7 nucleotides matching TRBD1. The CDR3 covers 13 residues. Per the germline V gene, CDR1 is LNHDA and CDR2 is SQIVND (reference sequence). This CDR3 reads CASSNRGTDTQYF. As DNA, the CDR3 is TGTGCCAGTAGTAACAGGGGCACAGATACGCAATATTTT.

In its sample, this clonotype was seen once. CDR3 sequence (DNA): TGCAGTGCTAGACCACGTCATCTAGTGTACTACAATGAGCAGTTCTTC. The encoded protein is CSARPRHLVYYNEQFF. The rearrangement joins TRBV20-1 to TRBJ2-1; D not certain. Trimming stripped 2 bases from V and 3 bases from J, with 17 bases between. Germline loops: CDR1 DFQATT, CDR2 SNEGSKA (reference sequence). The length of the CDR3 is 16 residues.

This chain uses TRBV10-3 with TRBJ2-2, with 10 bases identical to TRBD1. Trimming at V came to 3 bases and at J to 7 bases, leaving 5 bases not matched to a gene. The CDR3 length is 15 residues. The germline V gene has CDR1 ENHRY and CDR2 SYGVKD. The CDR3: CAISEGTGEGGELFF. The CDR3 DNA follows: TGTGCCATCAGTGAAGGGACAGGGGAAGGCGGGGAGCTGTTTTTT.

The sample holds many counts of this clonotype. The chain joins TRBV28 to TRBJ2-1, with 7 bases aligning to TRBD1. In germline, CDR1 is MDHEN, CDR2 SYDVKM. CDR3 length equals 15 residues. Unmatched junction bases numbered 4, after V lost 5 bases and J lost 0 bases. The chain's CDR3 is CASSAGQASYNEQFF. The CDR3 DNA is TGTGCCAGCAGTGCCGGACAGGCCTCCTACAATGAGCAGTTCTTC.

The sample holds many counts of this clonotype. The chain recombines TRBV9 with TRBJ2-3; D is unclear. Trimming pared 0 bases from V and 4 bases from J, leaving 12 bases between. From germline, CDR1 is SGDLS and CDR2 YYNGEE. This CDR3 region has 15 residues. The CDR3 bases are TGTGCCAGCAGCGTAGGGGTAGGGTCAGCAGATACGCAGTATTTT. Protein product: CASSVGVGSADTQYF.

The table lists this clonotype with many counts. The chain couples TRBV4-3 to TRBJ2-3, with D possibly called TRBD1 or TRBD2 (5 bases each). The CDR3 is 16 residues long. The V end lost 0 bases, the J end lost 2 bases, and 12 bases lay between the germline ends. Germline V lookup: CDR1 LGHNA, CDR2 YSLEER. The CDR3 spells CASSQELGVYTDTQYF. The CDR3 nucleotides read TGCGCCAGCAGCCAAGAATTGGGGGTCTACACAGATACGCAGTATTTT.

This clonotype has just a few counts. The CDR3 loop is CASSLALGGSGEKLFF. DNA of the CDR3: TGTGCCAGCAGCTTAGCGCTGGGGGGCTCGGGTGAAAAACTGTTTTTT. This rearrangement joins TRBV7-9 to TRBJ1-4; D is possibly TRBD1 (6 bases). In germline, CDR1 is SEHNR, CDR2 FQNEAQ (reference sequence). The length of the CDR3 is 16 residues. Trimming pared 0 bases from V and 7 bases from J, leaving 15 bases between.

This clonotype was observed many times. This chain uses TRBV7-2 with TRBJ2-3, with 12 bases matching TRBD1. The CDR3 is made up of 19 amino acids. CDR1 is SGHTA and CDR2 is FQGNSA in the germline V gene. J gave up 4 bases and V 0 bases, and 11 bases lay outside the gene matches. The CDR3 DNA is TGTGCCAGCAGCTTAGCCTGGTGGGGACAGGGGGCGATGGCAGATACGCAGTATTTT. This translates into CASSLAWWGQGAMADTQYF.

This clonotype was detected ten times or more. J is TRBJ1-5 and V is TRBV6-2 or TRBV6-3; D is unresolved. The CDR3 is 13 amino acids. Germline V gene lookup returns CDR1 MNHEY and CDR2 SVGEGT. V lost 2 bases and J lost 7, with 9 bases in between. CDR3 nucleotide sequence: TGTGCCAGCAGTTACAATTGGGGACAGCCCCAGCATTTT. It translates to CASSYNWGQPQHF.

The chain has TRBV6-2 or TRBV6-3 and TRBJ1-2; a weak D match, TRBD1 (6 bases). The CDR3 has 16 amino acids. Germline-derived CDR1 and CDR2 are MNHEY and SVGEGT. The V end was cut by 4 bases, the J end by 9 bases, with 24 bases between. CDR3 amino acids: CASSLPILDRTDRYTF. CDR3 in DNA: TGTGCCAGCAGTTTGCCAATTCTAGACAGGACTGATCGCTACACCTTC.

This clonotype has at least ten counts. This sequence joins TRBV27 and TRBJ1-1; D ambiguous. Looked up from germline, CDR1 is MNHEY and CDR2 is SMNVEV (reference sequence). V shed 5 bases and J shed 2 bases, with 12 bases lying between them. This CDR3 spans 14 amino acids. The CDR3 DNA reads TGTGCCAGCAGTCCCGACTGGGGAAACACTGAAGCTTTCTTT. This codes for CASSPDWGNTEAFF.

Many counts were recorded for this clonotype. The CDR3 bases are TGTGCCAGCTCACCAGGAGGGGTACACACCGGGGAGCTGTTTTTT. It yields the protein CASSPGGVHTGELFF. V and J are TRBV18 and TRBJ2-2; the D gene is possibly TRBD2 (6 bases). Germline V gene lookup returns CDR1 KGHSH and CDR2 LQKENI. The CDR3 consists of 15 residues. V was trimmed by 2 bases and J by 3 bases, leaving 10 bases between them.

This clonotype has at least ten counts. This chain joins TRBV19 and TRBJ2-1; D call uncertain. The CDR3 loop spans 18 amino acids. CDR1 LNHDA and CDR2 SQIVND come from the germline V gene (reference sequence). V lost 3 bases and J lost 5, with 23 bases in between. The CDR3 region is CASSIAQFAVPIHNEQFF. The CDR3 nucleotides are TGTGCCAGTAGTATCGCCCAGTTTGCGGTCCCGATCCACAATGAGCAGTTCTTC. The full variable domain, with the rest looked up from reference TRBV19 and TRBJ2-1, is DGGITQSPKYLFRKEGQNVTLSCEQNLNHDAMYWYRQDPGQGLRLIYYSQIVNDFQKGDIAEGYSVSREKKESFPLTVTSAQKNPTAFYLCASSIAQFAVPIHNEQFFGPGTRLTVL.

For this clonotype: A junction boundary mismatches the germline segment, possibly from a read error. The V and J genes are TRBV7-9 and TRBJ1-6, with a weak D call TRBD1 (5 bases). The germline V gene has CDR1 SEHNR and CDR2 FQNEAQ (reference sequence). The CDR3 runs to 14 residues. The CDR3 nucleotides are TGTGCCAGCAGCATTCCAGGGACCGATTCACTCCTCCACTTT. Its protein product is CASSIPGTDSLLHF.

The chain joins TRBV6-1 to TRBJ2-1; 12 nucleotides align to TRBD2. The CDR3 loop spans 19 amino acids. Trimming cost V 6 bases and J 0 bases; bases outside gene matches: 12. The germline gives CDR1 MNHNS, CDR2 SASEGT. CDR3 sequence: CASSPGIGTSGRSYNEQFF. CDR3 in DNA: TGTGCCAGCAGCCCTGGGATCGGGACTAGCGGGCGCTCCTACAATGAGCAGTTCTTC.

In this sample, this clonotype turned up many times. This chain links TRBV6-1 with TRBJ1-2; 8 bases align to TRBD1. After removal of 5 bases from V and 7 bases from J, the junction contained 15 bases not matched to a gene. This CDR3 has 16 residues. Germline CDR1 is MNHNS and CDR2 is SASEGT. DNA of the CDR3: TGTGCCAGCAGTATAGGGACAGGCAGAAAATGGGGTGGCTACACCTTC. Translated, it gives CASSIGTGRKWGGYTF.

The table lists this clonotype with many counts. V usage is TRBV5-8 and J usage is TRBJ1-2; D remains unclear. Germline V gene sequence: CDR1 SGHTS, CDR2 YDEGEE. The CDR3 loop spans 14 amino acids. The germline V and J ends were trimmed by 0 bases and 5 bases, with 11 bases remaining between them. CDR3 protein: CASSLAEVSYGYTF. The CDR3 nucleotides are TGTGCCAGCAGCTTGGCCGAGGTATCGTATGGCTACACCTTC.

The sample holds many counts of this clonotype. The chain is built from TRBV19 and TRBJ1-1, with 7 bases that match TRBD1. The junction had 12 bases not matched to a gene; V was cut back by 5 bases and J by 0 bases. The germline gives CDR1 LNHDA, CDR2 SQIVND (reference sequence). The CDR3 runs to 17 residues. CDR3 sequence: CASSPYSGQPMNTEAFF. The CDR3 region has the DNA TGTGCCAGTAGTCCCTATTCGGGACAGCCGATGAACACTGAAGCTTTCTTT. Combining the CDR3 with reference TRBV19 and TRBJ1-1 gives the whole variable domain DGGITQSPKYLFRKEGQNVTLSCEQNLNHDAMYWYRQDPGQGLRLIYYSQIVNDFQKGDIAEGYSVSREKKESFPLTVTSAQKNPTAFYLCASSPYSGQPMNTEAFFGQGTRLTVV.

This clonotype was seen repeatedly, ten times or more. V and J are TRBV6-2 or TRBV6-3 and TRBJ2-3; D is tentatively TRBD1 or TRBD2 (5 bases each). The CDR3 is 14 residues long. CDR1 MNHEY and CDR2 SVGEGT come from the germline V gene. Trimming shortened V by 4 bases and J by 1 base, and 9 bases separated the two germline ends. Here the CDR3 reads CASSWGPGTDTQYF. CDR3 DNA sequence: TGTGCCAGCAGTTGGGGACCGGGCACAGATACGCAGTATTTT.

The chain recombines TRBV29-1 with TRBJ2-3; 13 bases align to TRBD2. CDR1 is SQVTM and CDR2 is ANQGSEA in the germline V gene. J was trimmed by 4 bases and V by 6 bases; bases with no gene match: 7. CDR3 length equals 15 residues. The CDR3 region has the DNA TGCAGCGTAACACTAGCGGGAGGGGATTCAGATACGCAGTATTTT. This gives the protein CSVTLAGGDSDTQYF.

This clonotype showed up just a few times. The chain is built from TRBV6-2 or TRBV6-3 and TRBJ2-1; D is unresolved. V gave up 2 bases and J gave up 9 bases, with 11 bases separating them. Germline CDR1 is MNHEY and CDR2 is SVGEGT. The CDR3 loop spans 13 amino acids. CDR3 in DNA: TGTGCCAGCAGTTACGGAAAGCGTTCTGAGCAGTTCTTC. It codes for CASSYGKRSEQFF.

As to this clonotype: A much bigger clone sits one base away, suggesting this may be a read error. Because it lacks the conserved phenylalanine or tryptophan at the end, this CDR3 is likely a read error. This chain connects TRBV12-3 or TRBV12-4 to TRBJ2-5; the D gene is possibly TRBD2 (5 bases). The CDR3 consists of 14 residues. Trimming took off 2 bases at V and 0 bases at J, with 7 bases between the two ends. The CDR3 reads CASSLRRNQETQYL. The CDR3 region has the DNA TGTGCCAGCAGTTTACGGAGGAACCAAGAGACCCAGTACCTC.

This clonotype was counted ten times or more. The chain links TRBV11-3 to TRBJ2-7; 10 bases are a match to TRBD2. The CDR3 spans 13 residues. V gave up 5 bases and J gave up 7 bases; unmatched junction bases: 5. Germline lookup yields CDR1 SGHNT and CDR2 YENEEA. CDR3 coding DNA: TGTGCCAGCAGCACTCAACTAGCGGGAGAGCAGTACTTC. Its translation: CASSTQLAGEQYF.

The chain links TRBV7-2 to TRBJ2-1; TRBD2 might be the D (6 bases). Trimming took 5 bases from V and 4 from J, leaving 9 bases between them. Germline CDR1 is SGHTA and CDR2 is FQGNSA. This CDR3 region has 13 residues. CDR3 nucleotide sequence: TGTGCCAGCAGCACGGGAGAGTACAATGAGCAGTTCTTC. Its protein product is CASSTGEYNEQFF. The full variable domain, completed using reference TRBV7-2 and TRBJ2-1, is GAGVSQSPSNKVTEKGKDVELRCDPISGHTALYWYRQSLGQGLEFLIYFQGNSAPDKSGLPSDRFSAERTGGSVSTLTIQRTQQEDSAVYLCASSTGEYNEQFFGPGTRLTVL.

In this sample, this clonotype turned up a few times. The V gene is TRBV7-9, the J gene TRBJ1-2; the D gene is possibly TRBD1 (5 bases). V was cut by 0 bases and J by 7 bases, with 9 bases left in between. CDR3 length: 13 amino acids. The germline gives CDR1 SEHNR, CDR2 FQNEAQ (reference sequence). This CDR3 is CASSLAPGLGYTF. CDR3 DNA sequence: TGTGCCAGCAGCTTAGCTCCGGGGCTTGGCTACACCTTC.

This clonotype has a count of ten or more. V usage is TRBV7-9 and J usage is TRBJ2-7; 7 bases fit TRBD1. The CDR3 runs 12 residues. After removal of 8 bases from V and 3 bases from J, the junction contained 4 bases not matched to a gene. CDR1 and CDR2 from the germline V gene are SEHNR and FQNEAQ (reference sequence). In DNA, the CDR3 is TGTGCCAGCGGGACAGTGGTCTACGAGCAGTACTTC. It specifies CASGTVVYEQYF. The full variable domain, with the rest looked up from reference TRBV7-9 and TRBJ2-7, is DTGVSQNPRHKITKRGQNVTFRCDPISEHNRLYWYRQTLGQGPEFLTYFQNEAQLEKSRLLSDRFSAERPKGSFSTLEIQRTEQGDSAMYLCASGTVVYEQYFGPGTRLTVT.

This clonotype has ten or more counts. CDR3 loop: CASSLAGRQETQYF. CDR3 bases: TGTGCCAGCAGTTTGGCAGGGAGACAAGAGACCCAGTACTTC. The chain links TRBV28 to TRBJ2-5; the D call may be TRBD1 or TRBD2 (5 bases each). Trimming pared 3 bases from V and 2 bases from J, leaving 10 bases between. Germline-derived CDR1 and CDR2 are MDHEN and SYDVKM. The length of the CDR3 is 14 residues.

Ten or more counts support this clonotype. The V gene is TRBV3-1, the J gene TRBJ1-1; D unresolved. The germline V gene encodes CDR1 LGHDT and CDR2 YNNKEL (reference sequence). CDR3 size: 12 residues. Trimming pared 6 bases from V and 4 bases from J, leaving 9 bases between. CDR3 residues: CASSWGGTEAFF. The CDR3 nucleotides are TGTGCCAGCAGTTGGGGAGGCACTGAAGCTTTCTTT.

This clonotype has ten or more counts. This chain uses TRBV6-2 or TRBV6-3 with TRBJ1-1, with D possibly TRBD1 on 5 matching bases. CDR1 is MNHEY, CDR2 SVGEGT, per germline. Between the trimmed V and J ends, which lost 0 bases and 3 bases, there was a span of 20 bases. This CDR3 comprises 18 residues. The DNA of the CDR3 is TGTGCCAGCAGTTACTCGAGGGGCACCACCGTAGGGGACACTGAAGCTTTCTTT. As protein: CASSYSRGTTVGDTEAFF.

This clonotype appeared many times. This chain joins TRBV20-1 and TRBJ1-2; TRBD1 matches at 7 bases. The CDR3 is 12 residues long. V dropped 6 bases and J dropped 8; count of bases not matched to a gene: 9. Germline V gene lookup returns CDR1 DFQATT and CDR2 SNEGSKA (reference sequence). CDR3 DNA: TGCAGTGCGCCAGACAGGGTCGAAGGCTACACCTTC. Translation gives CSAPDRVEGYTF.

At least ten counts were recorded for this clonotype. This chain joins TRBV6-1 and TRBJ1-5; D might be TRBD1 (5 bases). CDR1 is MNHNS and CDR2 is SASEGT in the germline V gene. The CDR3 is made up of 14 amino acids. Trimming removed 8 bases from V and 1 base from J, with 12 bases in between. The CDR3: CASALRDSNQPQHF. CDR3 in DNA: TGTGCCAGCGCCCTCCGGGACAGCAATCAGCCCCAGCATTTT.